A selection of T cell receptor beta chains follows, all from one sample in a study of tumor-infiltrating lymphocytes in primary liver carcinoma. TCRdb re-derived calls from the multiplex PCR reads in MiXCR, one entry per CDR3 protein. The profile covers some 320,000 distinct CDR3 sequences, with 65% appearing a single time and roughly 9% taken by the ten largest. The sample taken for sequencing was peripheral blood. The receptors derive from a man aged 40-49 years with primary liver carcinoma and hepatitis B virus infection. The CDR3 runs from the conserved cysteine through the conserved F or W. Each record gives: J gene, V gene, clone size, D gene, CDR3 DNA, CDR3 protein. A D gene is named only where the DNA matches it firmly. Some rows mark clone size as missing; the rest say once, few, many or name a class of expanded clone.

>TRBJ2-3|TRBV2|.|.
TGTGCCAGCATCCCCTACGCCTCAGGCGGGACGCAGTATTTT
CASIPYASGGTQYF
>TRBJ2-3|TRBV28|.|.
TGTGCCAGCAGTTTAGGCAGGAATAGGGCCACAGATACGCAGTATTTT
CASSLGRNRATDTQYF
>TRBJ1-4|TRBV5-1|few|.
TGCGCCAGCAGCTTTACCGGGACCTCTAATGAAAAACTGTTTTTT
CASSFTGTSNEKLFF
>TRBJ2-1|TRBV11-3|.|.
TGTGCCAGCAGCTTAGCATGGGAGGCTAATGAGCAGTCCTTC
CASSLAWEANEQSF
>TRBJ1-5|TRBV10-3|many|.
TGTGCCATCAGTGAGTCCGGGCAGGGGAACAATCAGCCCCAGCATTTT
CAISESGQGNNQPQHF
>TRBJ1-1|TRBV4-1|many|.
TGCGCCAGCAGCCCCCGGACGGGCAGGGTGGACACTGAAGCTTTCTTT
CASSPRTGRVDTEAFF
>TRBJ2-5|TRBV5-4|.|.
TGTGCCAGCAGCTCGGAATCAGGCCCTTGGGAGACCCAGTACTTC
CASSSESGPWETQYF
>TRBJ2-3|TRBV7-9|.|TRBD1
TGTGCCAGCAGCCTAGGACAGGGGAGGCACTATTTT
CASSLGQGRHYF
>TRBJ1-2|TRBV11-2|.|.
TGTGCCAGCAGCTCAGCGCGACTATATGGCTACACCTTC
CASSSARLYGYTF
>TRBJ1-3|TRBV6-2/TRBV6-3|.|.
TGTGCCAGCAGACCACAGGGTTCTGGAAACACCATATATTTT
CASRPQGSGNTIYF
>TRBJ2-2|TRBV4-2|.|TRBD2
TGTGTCAGTGAACTAGCGGGAGGGTCTCCCGGGGAGTTGTTTTTT
CVSELAGGSPGELFF
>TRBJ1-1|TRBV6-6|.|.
TGTGCCAGCACTCGAGGGGCAATGGCCACTGAAGCTTTCTTT
CASTRGAMATEAFF
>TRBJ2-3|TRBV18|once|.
TGTGCCAGCTCACCGTGGGGAGCAGATACGCAGTATTTT
CASSPWGADTQYF
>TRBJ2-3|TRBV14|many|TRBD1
TGTGCCAGCAGCCCCTGGACAGGGCCAGATACGCAGTATTTT
CASSPWTGPDTQYF
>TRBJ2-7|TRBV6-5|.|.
TGTACCATCCTAACGGGGGAGCGAGACGAGCAATACTTC
CTILTGERDEQYF
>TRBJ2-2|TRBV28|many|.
TGTGCCAGCAGACCGGACCACGCGAACACCGGGGAGCTGTTTTTT
CASRPDHANTGELFF
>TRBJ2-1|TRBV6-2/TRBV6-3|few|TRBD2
TGTGCCAGCAGTTTCGATCTTAGCGGGGGGGGGGACGATGAGCAGTTCTTC
CASSFDLSGGGDDEQFF
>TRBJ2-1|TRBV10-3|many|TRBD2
TGTGCCATCAGTGAGTCGGTCTTAGCGGGAGGTGATGAGCAGTTCTTC
CAISESVLAGGDEQFF
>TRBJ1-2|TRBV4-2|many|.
TGTGCCAGCAGCCAAGGGGGAGCAGGAGCTAACTATGGCTACACCTTC
CASSQGGAGANYGYTF
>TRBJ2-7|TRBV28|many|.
TGTGCCAGCAGTCCCCGGGGGCCCTACGAGCAGTACTTC
CASSPRGPYEQYF
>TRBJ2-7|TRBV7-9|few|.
TGTGCCAGCAGCTTAGGCCAGGACTTCACCTACGAGCAGTACTTC
CASSLGQDFTYEQYF
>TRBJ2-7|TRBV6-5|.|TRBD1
TGTGCCAGCACTCAAGCAAGGGGACAGGGACCAGAAGAGCAGTACTTC
CASTQARGQGPEEQYF
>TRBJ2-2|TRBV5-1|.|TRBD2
TGCGCCAGCAGCTTGGCGCAGACTAGCGGAACCGGGGAGCTGTTTTTT
CASSLAQTSGTGELFF
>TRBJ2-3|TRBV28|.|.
TGTGCCAGCAGGCTTCGTGAGGGCCTATGCACAGATACGCAGTATTTT
CASRLREGLCTDTQYF
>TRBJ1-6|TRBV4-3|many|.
TGCGCCAGCAGCCAAGAGGAGGCCGCCCCGTATAATTCACCCCTCCACTTT
CASSQEEAAPYNSPLHF
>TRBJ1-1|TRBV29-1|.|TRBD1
TGCAACGCCGTGACAGGGGGCTCGGCTAACACTGAAGCTTTCTTT
CNAVTGGSANTEAFF
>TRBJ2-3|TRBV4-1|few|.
TGCGCCAGCAGCCAAGCTCTTCCTGAGGATACGCAGTATTTT
CASSQALPEDTQYF
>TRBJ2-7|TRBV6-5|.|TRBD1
TGTTCCAGCAAGGGGACAGGCGAGTACGAGCAGTACTTC
CSSKGTGEYEQYF
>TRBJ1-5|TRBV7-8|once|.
TGTGCCAGCAGCTTAGCTGGCCGGGTCAATCAGCCCCCGCATTTT
CASSLAGRVNQPPHF